This T cell receptor beta chain appears in the sequencing data of a study of cytomegalovirus exposure and HLA in healthy donors. Overall study context: The same platform was used for the roughly 120 validation repertoires as for the 600 to 700 first-cohort repertoires, as reported in a later analysis.

A roughly 120-subject validation cohort, separate from the roughly 670-subject first cohort, supplied the donors. Data came from immunoSEQ multiplex PCR; TCRdb stores just in-frame clones and leaves some out. The sample lists 55,000 to 75,000 clones; around 96% were seen once. V gave up 4 bases and J gave up 6 bases, with 19 bases separating them. Germline values: CDR1 MGHRA, CDR2 YSYEKL. CDR3 length: 16 residues. This sequence joins TRBV4-1 and TRBJ2-1; TRBD1 is a possible D gene (6 bases). The material sequenced was PBMCs. The origin of this receptor is a man aged 18 to 29 in good health and CMV-seropositive. For the CDR3, the DNA is TGCGCCAGCAGCCTACAGGGACGCGTAATAGGCAATGAGCAGTTCTTC. The encoded protein is CASSLQGRVIGNEQFF.